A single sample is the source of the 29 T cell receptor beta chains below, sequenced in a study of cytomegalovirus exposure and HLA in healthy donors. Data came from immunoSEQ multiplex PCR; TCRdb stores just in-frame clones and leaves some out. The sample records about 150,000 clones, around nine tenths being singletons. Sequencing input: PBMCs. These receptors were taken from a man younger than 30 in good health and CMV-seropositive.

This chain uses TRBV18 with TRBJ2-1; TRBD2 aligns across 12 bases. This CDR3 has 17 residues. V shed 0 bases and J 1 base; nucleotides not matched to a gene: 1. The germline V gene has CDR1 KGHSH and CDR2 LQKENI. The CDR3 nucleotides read TGTGCCAGCTCACCACCGGGACTAGCGGGTTCCTACAATGAGCAGTTCTTC. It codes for CASSPPGLAGSYNEQFF.

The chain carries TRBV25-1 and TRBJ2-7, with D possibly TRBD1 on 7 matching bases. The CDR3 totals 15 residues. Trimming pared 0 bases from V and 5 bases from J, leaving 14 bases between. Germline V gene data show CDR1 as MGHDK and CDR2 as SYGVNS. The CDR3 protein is CASSEYGGGHHEQYF. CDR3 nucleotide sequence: TGTGCCAGCAGTGAATACGGAGGGGGCCATCACGAGCAGTACTTC.

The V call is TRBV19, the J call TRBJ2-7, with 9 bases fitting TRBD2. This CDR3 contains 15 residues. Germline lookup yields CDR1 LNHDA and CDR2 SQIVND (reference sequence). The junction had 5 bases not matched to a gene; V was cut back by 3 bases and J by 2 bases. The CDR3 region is CASSIWLAGTYEQYF. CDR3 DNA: TGTGCCAGTAGTATCTGGCTAGCGGGAACCTACGAGCAGTACTTC.

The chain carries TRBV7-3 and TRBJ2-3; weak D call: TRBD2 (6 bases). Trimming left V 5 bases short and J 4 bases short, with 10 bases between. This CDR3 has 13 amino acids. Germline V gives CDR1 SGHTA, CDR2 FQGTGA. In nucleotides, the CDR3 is TGTGCCAGCAGCCAGGACTATCCAGATACGCAGTATTTT. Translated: CASSQDYPDTQYF.

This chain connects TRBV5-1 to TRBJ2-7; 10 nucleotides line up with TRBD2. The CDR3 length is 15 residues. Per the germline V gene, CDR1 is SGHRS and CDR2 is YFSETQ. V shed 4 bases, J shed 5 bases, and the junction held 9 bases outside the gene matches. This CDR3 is CASSPTLAGVHEQYF. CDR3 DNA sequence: TGCGCCAGCAGCCCGACCCTAGCGGGAGTCCACGAGCAGTACTTC.

The CDR3 spells CASSSRGGAGTQYF. DNA of the CDR3: TGCGCCAGCAGCTCCCGGGGGGGGGCCGGGACCCAGTACTTC. The V gene is TRBV5-1, the J gene TRBJ2-5; 8 bases map to TRBD2. The CDR3 totals 14 residues. The germline V gene has CDR1 SGHRS and CDR2 YFSETQ. V trimming: 3 bases; J trimming: 7 bases; junction bases outside the gene matches: 8. Variable domain in full (rest from reference TRBV5-1 and TRBJ2-5): KAGVTQTPRYLIKTRGQQVTLSCSPISGHRSVSWYQQTPGQGLQFLFEYFSETQRNKGNFPGRFSGRQFSNSRSEMNVSTLELGDSALYLCASSSRGGAGTQYFGPGTRLLVL.

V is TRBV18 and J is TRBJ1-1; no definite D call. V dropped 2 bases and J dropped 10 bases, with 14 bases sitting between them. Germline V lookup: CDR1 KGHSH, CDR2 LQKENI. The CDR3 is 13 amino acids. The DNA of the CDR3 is TGTGCCAGCTCACCAGGCCGCGTGGGCAGAGCTTTCTTT. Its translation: CASSPGRVGRAFF.

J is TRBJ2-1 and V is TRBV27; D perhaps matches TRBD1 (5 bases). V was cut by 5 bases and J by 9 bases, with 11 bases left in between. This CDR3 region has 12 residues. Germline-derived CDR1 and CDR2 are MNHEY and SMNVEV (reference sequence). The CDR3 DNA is TGTGCCAGCAGTCCGAAGGGGTCTGAGCAGTTCTTC. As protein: CASSPKGSEQFF.

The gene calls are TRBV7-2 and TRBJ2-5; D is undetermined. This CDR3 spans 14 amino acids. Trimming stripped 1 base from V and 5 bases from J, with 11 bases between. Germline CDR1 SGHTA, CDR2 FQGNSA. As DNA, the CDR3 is TGTGCCAGCAGCTTAGTCACAGTCTGGGAGACCCAGTACTTC. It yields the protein CASSLVTVWETQYF.

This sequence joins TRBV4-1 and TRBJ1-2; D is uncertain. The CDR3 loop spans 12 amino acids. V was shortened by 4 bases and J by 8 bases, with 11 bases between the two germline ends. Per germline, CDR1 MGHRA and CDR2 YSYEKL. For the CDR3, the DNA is TGCGCCAGCAGCCTCCCCCCTCGGGGCTACACCTTC. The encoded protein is CASSLPPRGYTF.

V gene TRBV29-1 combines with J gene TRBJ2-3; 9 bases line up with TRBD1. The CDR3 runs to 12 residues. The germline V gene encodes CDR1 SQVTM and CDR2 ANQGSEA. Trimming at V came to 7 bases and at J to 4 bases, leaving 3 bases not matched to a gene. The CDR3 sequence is CSERQGADTQYF. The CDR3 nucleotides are TGCAGCGAACGACAGGGGGCAGATACGCAGTATTTT.

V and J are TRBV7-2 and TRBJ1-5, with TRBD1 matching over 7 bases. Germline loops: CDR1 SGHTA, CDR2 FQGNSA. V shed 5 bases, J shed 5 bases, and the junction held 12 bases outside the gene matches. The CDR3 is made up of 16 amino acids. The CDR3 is CASSTQTGKGDQPQHF. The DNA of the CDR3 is TGTGCCAGCAGCACACAGACAGGGAAAGGTGATCAGCCCCAGCATTTT.

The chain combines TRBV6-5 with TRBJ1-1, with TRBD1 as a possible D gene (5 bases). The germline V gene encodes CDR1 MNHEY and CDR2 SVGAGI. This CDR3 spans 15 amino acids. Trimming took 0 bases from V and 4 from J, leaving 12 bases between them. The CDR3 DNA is TGTGCCAGCAGTTACTCGAAAGGGGTTCCCACTGAAGCTTTCTTT. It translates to CASSYSKGVPTEAFF.

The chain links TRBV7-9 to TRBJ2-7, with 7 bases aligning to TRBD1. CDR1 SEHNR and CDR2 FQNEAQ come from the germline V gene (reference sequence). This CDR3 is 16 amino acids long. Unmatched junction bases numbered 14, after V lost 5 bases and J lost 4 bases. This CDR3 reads CASSPSGQVGRYEQYF. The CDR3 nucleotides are TGTGCCAGCAGCCCTTCAGGACAGGTGGGGCGGTACGAGCAGTACTTC.

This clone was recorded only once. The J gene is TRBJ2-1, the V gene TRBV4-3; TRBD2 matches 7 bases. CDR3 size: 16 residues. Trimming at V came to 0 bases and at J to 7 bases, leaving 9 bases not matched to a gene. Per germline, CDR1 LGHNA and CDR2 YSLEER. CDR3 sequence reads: CASSQEGRGIGNEQFF. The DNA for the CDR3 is TGCGCCAGCAGCCAAGAGGGGCGGGGGATTGGTAATGAGCAGTTCTTC.

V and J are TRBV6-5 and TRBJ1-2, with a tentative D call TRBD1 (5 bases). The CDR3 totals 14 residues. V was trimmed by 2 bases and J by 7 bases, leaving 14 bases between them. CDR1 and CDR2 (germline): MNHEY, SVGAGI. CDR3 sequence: CASSYVWGLSGYTF. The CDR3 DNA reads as TGTGCCAGCAGTTACGTTTGGGGACTCTCTGGCTACACCTTC.

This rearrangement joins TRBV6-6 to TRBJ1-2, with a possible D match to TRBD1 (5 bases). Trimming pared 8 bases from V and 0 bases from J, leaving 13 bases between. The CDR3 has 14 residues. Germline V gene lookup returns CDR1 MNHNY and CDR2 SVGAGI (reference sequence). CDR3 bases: TGTGCCAGCTCCCAGGGCCCTGCTAACTATGGCTACACCTTC. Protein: CASSQGPANYGYTF.

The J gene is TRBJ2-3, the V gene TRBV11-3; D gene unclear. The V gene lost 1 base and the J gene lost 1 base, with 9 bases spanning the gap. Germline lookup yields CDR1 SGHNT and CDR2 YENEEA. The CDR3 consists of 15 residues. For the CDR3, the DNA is TGTGCCAGCAGCTTAGGCCGCCGCGGCACAGATACGCAGTATTTT. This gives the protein CASSLGRRGTDTQYF.

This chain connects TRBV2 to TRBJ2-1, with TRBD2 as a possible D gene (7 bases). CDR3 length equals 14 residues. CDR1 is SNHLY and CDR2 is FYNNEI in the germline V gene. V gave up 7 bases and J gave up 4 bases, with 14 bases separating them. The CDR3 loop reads CASMDEGGYNEQFF. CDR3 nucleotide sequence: TGTGCCAGCATGGACGAGGGGGGGTACAATGAGCAGTTCTTC.

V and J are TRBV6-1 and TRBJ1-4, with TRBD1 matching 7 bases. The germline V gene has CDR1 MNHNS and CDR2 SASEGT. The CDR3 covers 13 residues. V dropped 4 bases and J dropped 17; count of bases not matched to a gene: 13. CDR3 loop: CASSGVDDRAIFF. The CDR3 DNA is TGTGCCAGCAGTGGAGTCGATGACAGGGCGATTTTTTTT.

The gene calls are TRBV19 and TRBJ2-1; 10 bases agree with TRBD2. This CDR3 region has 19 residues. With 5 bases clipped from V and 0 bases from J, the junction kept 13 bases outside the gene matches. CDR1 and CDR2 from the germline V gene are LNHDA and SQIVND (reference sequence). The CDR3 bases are TGTGCCAGTAGTGCGGGGGGACTAGCGTATCCGAGCTCCTACAATGAGCAGTTCTTC. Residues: CASSAGGLAYPSSYNEQFF.

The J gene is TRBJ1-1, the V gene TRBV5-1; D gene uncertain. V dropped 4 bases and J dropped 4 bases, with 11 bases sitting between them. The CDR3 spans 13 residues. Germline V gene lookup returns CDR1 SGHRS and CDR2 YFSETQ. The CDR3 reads CASSQTHVTEAFF. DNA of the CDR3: TGCGCCAGCAGCCAGACACACGTCACTGAAGCTTTCTTT.

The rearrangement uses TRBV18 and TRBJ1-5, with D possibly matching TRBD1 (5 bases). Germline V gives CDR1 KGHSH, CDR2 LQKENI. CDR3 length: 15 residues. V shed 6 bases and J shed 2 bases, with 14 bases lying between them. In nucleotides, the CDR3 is TGTGCCAGCTCCCTCGGGGGGAGCGGCAATCAGCCCCAGCATTTT. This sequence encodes CASSLGGSGNQPQHF.

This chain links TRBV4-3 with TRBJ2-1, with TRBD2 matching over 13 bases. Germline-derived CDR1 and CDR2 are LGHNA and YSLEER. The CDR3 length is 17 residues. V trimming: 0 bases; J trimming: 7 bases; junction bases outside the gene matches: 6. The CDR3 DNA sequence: TGCGCCAGCAGCCAAGATCTGGGGACTAGCGGGATAAATGAGCAGTTCTTC. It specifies CASSQDLGTSGINEQFF.

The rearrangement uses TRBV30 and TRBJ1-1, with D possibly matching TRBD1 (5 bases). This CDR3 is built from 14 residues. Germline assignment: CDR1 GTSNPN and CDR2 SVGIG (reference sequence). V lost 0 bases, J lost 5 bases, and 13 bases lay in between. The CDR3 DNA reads TGTGCCTGGAGTGTATCAGGGTTGAGTACTGAAGCTTTCTTT. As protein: CAWSVSGLSTEAFF. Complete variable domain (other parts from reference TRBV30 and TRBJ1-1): SQTIHQWPATLVQPVGSPLSLECTVEGTSNPNLYWYRQAAGRGLQLLFYSVGIGQISSEVPQNLSASRPQDRQFILSSKKLLLSDSGFYLCAWSVSGLSTEAFFGQGTRLTVV.

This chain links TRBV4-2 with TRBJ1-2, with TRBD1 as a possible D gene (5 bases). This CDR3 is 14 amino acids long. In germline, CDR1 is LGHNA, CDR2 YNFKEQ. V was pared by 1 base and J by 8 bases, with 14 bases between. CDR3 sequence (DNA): TGTGCCAGCAGCCAAGCCCGACAGCTAGGAGGCTACACCTTC. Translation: CASSQARQLGGYTF.

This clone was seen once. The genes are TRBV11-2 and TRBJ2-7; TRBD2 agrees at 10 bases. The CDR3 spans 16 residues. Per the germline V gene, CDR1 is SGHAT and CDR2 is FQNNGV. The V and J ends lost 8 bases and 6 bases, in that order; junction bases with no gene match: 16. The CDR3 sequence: CASGGEFLAGDPEQYF. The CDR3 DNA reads TGTGCCAGCGGAGGGGAATTTCTAGCGGGAGACCCCGAGCAGTACTTC. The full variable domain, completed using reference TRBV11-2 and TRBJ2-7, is EAGVAQSPRYKIIEKRQSVAFWCNPISGHATLYWYQQILGQGPKLLIQFQNNGVVDDSQLPKDRFSAERLKGVDSTLKIQPAKLEDSAVYLCASGGEFLAGDPEQYFGPGTRLTVT.

For the CDR3, the DNA is TGCGCCAGCAGCCAGAGAGGGGGGGCGAGCACCGGGGAGCTGTTTTTT. This sequence encodes CASSQRGGASTGELFF. The chain is built from TRBV4-1 and TRBJ2-2, with a weak D call TRBD2 (7 bases). This CDR3 region has 16 residues. The V end was cut by 3 bases, the J end by 4 bases, with 15 bases between. CDR1 is MGHRA and CDR2 is YSYEKL in the germline V gene.

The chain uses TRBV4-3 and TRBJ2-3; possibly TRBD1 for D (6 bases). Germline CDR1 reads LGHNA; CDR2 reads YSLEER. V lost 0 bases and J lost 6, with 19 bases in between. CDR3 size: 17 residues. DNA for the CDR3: TGCGCCAGCAGCCAAGATCCCGGACAGCCGCCAGGGGATACGCAGTATTTT. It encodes CASSQDPGQPPGDTQYF.